This TCR beta chain was sequenced during a study of preoperative IRX-2 immunotherapy in early breast cancer. Treatment: preoperative locoregional IRX-2 cytokine immunotherapy. Preoperative locoregional IRX-2 cytokine immunotherapy was tested in the phase Ib source study. Repertoires were generated with immunoSEQ multiplex PCR, while TCRdb's copy carries only in-frame clones and drops some. The sample carries 3,000 to 4,000 clones, over 80% recorded once. The germline V gene encodes CDR1 GTSNPN and CDR2 SVGIG (reference sequence). Trimming pared 0 bases from V and 2 bases from J, leaving 8 bases between. The CDR3 covers 15 residues.

The source is a human donor with breast cancer. The V call is TRBV30, the J call TRBJ2-6; D unresolved. Material: tumor tissue, obtained before IRX-2 immunotherapy. The CDR3 bases are TGTGCCTGGAGTGTAGTTGAGGCTGGGGCCAACGTCCTGACTTTC. Its translation is CAWSVVEAGANVLTF.